The 17 T cell receptor beta chains below come from one sample, sequenced in a study of cytomegalovirus exposure and HLA in healthy donors. The PCR ran on 60 Vbeta and 13 Jbeta primers. Clones were read by immunoSEQ multiplex PCR, and TCRdb kept only the in-frame ones, dropping some. The sample holds approximately 100,000 clones, 64% seen once. Sequencing was carried out using PBMCs. Receptor source: a human donor in good health.

The CDR3 here is CASSQESQGSNQPQHF. The CDR3 DNA reads as TGCGCCAGCAGCCAAGAATCACAGGGTAGCAATCAGCCCCAGCATTTT. The gene calls are TRBV4-1 and TRBJ1-5, with a weak D call TRBD1 (6 bases). From germline, CDR1 is MGHRA and CDR2 YSYEKL. This CDR3 contains 16 residues. The V gene lost 0 bases and the J gene lost 0 bases, with 9 bases spanning the gap.

The chain joins TRBV7-2 to TRBJ2-3; possibly TRBD1 for D (8 bases). Between the trimmed V and J ends, which lost 5 bases and 4 bases, there was a span of 16 bases. The germline V gene has CDR1 SGHTA and CDR2 FQGNSA. The CDR3 is 15 amino acids. The chain's CDR3 is CASSPQGGRPDTQYF. CDR3 nucleotide sequence: TGTGCCAGCAGCCCACAGGGGGGGCGTCCAGATACGCAGTATTTT.

The chain couples TRBV11-3 to TRBJ1-4; 11 nucleotides agree with TRBD1. Germline V gives CDR1 SGHNT, CDR2 YENEEA. The J segment lost 8 bases and the V segment lost 3 bases, leaving 5 bases of the junction unmatched. The CDR3 is made up of 15 amino acids. The CDR3 sequence: CASSLDRGPGEKLFF. CDR3 coding DNA: TGTGCCAGCAGCTTGGACAGGGGGCCTGGGGAAAAACTGTTTTTT.

This chain links TRBV5-1 with TRBJ1-4; TRBD1 matches at 9 bases. Germline trimming cut 4 bases from V and 7 bases from J; bases unmatched to any gene: 8. Germline V gives CDR1 SGHRS, CDR2 YFSETQ. The CDR3 has 15 residues. The CDR3 loop reads CASSNRQGEGEKLFF. CDR3 in DNA: TGCGCCAGCAGCAACCGACAGGGGGAGGGTGAAAAACTGTTTTTT. Variable domain in full (rest from reference TRBV5-1 and TRBJ1-4): KAGVTQTPRYLIKTRGQQVTLSCSPISGHRSVSWYQQTPGQGLQFLFEYFSETQRNKGNFPGRFSGRQFSNSRSEMNVSTLELGDSALYLCASSNRQGEGEKLFFGSGTQLSVL.

The chain couples TRBV5-1 to TRBJ1-2; weak D call: TRBD1 (6 bases). CDR3 length: 15 amino acids. V dropped 0 bases and J dropped 4 bases, with 13 bases sitting between them. CDR1 and CDR2 from the germline V gene are SGHRS and YFSETQ. CDR3 region: CASSLVQGEGYGYTF. The CDR3 DNA reads TGCGCCAGCAGCTTGGTACAGGGAGAGGGCTATGGCTACACCTTC.

The chain is built from TRBV6-5 and TRBJ1-2; the D is unclear. This CDR3 is 14 amino acids long. Germline CDR1 reads MNHEY; CDR2 reads SVGAGI. Trimming stripped 5 bases from V and 7 bases from J, with 17 bases between. The CDR3 spells CASSTTPNIGGYTF. DNA for the CDR3: TGTGCCAGCAGTACCACCCCAAACATTGGTGGCTACACCTTC.

The J gene is TRBJ1-4, the V gene TRBV10-2; D remains unclear. There are 14 residues in the CDR3. Trimming removed 1 base at V and 0 bases at J, with 3 bases between. Per the germline V gene, CDR1 is WSHSY and CDR2 is SAAADI. The CDR3 spells CASSEWPTNEKLFF. CDR3 in DNA: TGCGCCAGCAGTGAGTGGCCAACTAATGAAAAACTGTTTTTT.

This clone occurred a few times. The gene calls are TRBV9 and TRBJ1-4, with 8 nucleotides matching TRBD1. The trim removed 4 bases at V and 5 bases at J, leaving 7 bases unmatched. CDR1 and CDR2 (germline): SGDLS, YYNGEE. The length of the CDR3 is 15 residues. The CDR3 DNA sequence: TGTGCCAGCAGCCCGATGGGGACAGGAAATGAAAAACTGTTTTTT. Protein product: CASSPMGTGNEKLFF.

The chain is built from TRBV11-3 and TRBJ2-1, with TRBD1 identical over 9 bases. CDR3 length equals 15 residues. Germline V gene sequence: CDR1 SGHNT, CDR2 YENEEA. V lost 3 bases to trimming and J lost 6 bases; unmatched junction nucleotides: 6. The CDR3 nucleotides are TGTGCCAGCAGCTTGACCGGGACAGGGTTCAATGAGCAGTTCTTC. Translating gives CASSLTGTGFNEQFF. The full variable domain, with the rest looked up from reference TRBV11-3 and TRBJ2-1, is EAGVVQSPRYKIIEKKQPVAFWCNPISGHNTLYWYLQNLGQGPELLIRYENEEAVDDSQLPKDRFSAERLKGVDSTLKIQPAELGDSAVYLCASSLTGTGFNEQFFGPGTRLTVL.

The J gene is TRBJ1-2, the V gene TRBV20-1; TRBD1 might be the D (6 bases). Looked up from germline, CDR1 is DFQATT and CDR2 is SNEGSKA (reference sequence). The V end was cut by 8 bases, the J end by 4 bases, with 11 bases between. The CDR3 loop spans 11 amino acids. CDR3 in DNA: TGCAGTCTACAGGGTCGCTATGGCTACACCTTC. Translating it yields CSLQGRYGYTF.

This clone was counted between two and nine times. The chain links TRBV15 to TRBJ1-2; 9 bases align to TRBD1. The CDR3 consists of 16 residues. The junction had 2 bases not matched to a gene; V was cut back by 0 bases and J by 0 bases. Germline loops: CDR1 LNHNV, CDR2 YYDKDF (reference sequence). In nucleotides, the CDR3 is TGTGCCACCAGCAGAGATAGGACAGGGGCTAACTATGGCTACACCTTC. Translation: CATSRDRTGANYGYTF.

This clone turned up a few times. The chain recombines TRBV10-3 with TRBJ1-2; 10 bases are a match to TRBD1. This CDR3 spans 13 amino acids. V trimming: 10 bases; J trimming: 7 bases; junction bases outside the gene matches: 9. CDR1 and CDR2 from the germline V gene are ENHRY and SYGVKD. Here the CDR3 DNA reads TGTGCCACGACAGGGGGCCATGAGAGTGGCTACACCTTC. Translation gives CATTGGHESGYTF.

The chain links TRBV25-1 to TRBJ2-3, with TRBD1 identical over 7 bases. The V gene end was trimmed by 5 bases and the J gene end by 4 bases; junction bases not matched to a gene: 9. This CDR3 is built from 15 residues. Per the germline V gene, CDR1 is MGHDK and CDR2 is SYGVNS. The CDR3 is CASSPLDRTSDTQYF. DNA of the CDR3: TGTGCCAGCAGTCCCCTGGACAGGACCTCAGATACGCAGTATTTT.

The rearrangement uses TRBV5-6 and TRBJ2-7, with D unclear. Trimming left V 4 bases short and J 4 bases short, with 12 bases between. Germline V gene data show CDR1 as SGHDT and CDR2 as YYEEEE. CDR3 length: 13 amino acids. The CDR3 DNA sequence: TGTGCCAGCAGCCCGACTTGGTTTTACGAGCAGTACTTC. Its translation is CASSPTWFYEQYF.

The rearrangement uses TRBV2 and TRBJ1-1; TRBD1 matches at 8 bases. This CDR3 is 15 amino acids long. CDR1 is SNHLY, CDR2 FYNNEI, per germline. Unmatched junction bases numbered 6, after V lost 5 bases and J lost 1 base. CDR3 sequence reads: CASSPQGVKNTEAFF. CDR3 in DNA: TGTGCCAGCAGTCCACAGGGGGTGAAGAACACTGAAGCTTTCTTT. The full variable domain, its missing parts supplied by reference TRBV2 and TRBJ1-1, is EPEVTQTPSHQVTQMGQEVILRCVPISNHLYFYWYRQILGQKVEFLVSFYNNEISEKSEIFDDQFSVERPDGSNFTLKIRSTKLEDSAMYFCASSPQGVKNTEAFFGQGTRLTVV.

The V gene is TRBV7-8, the J gene TRBJ2-3; 7 nucleotides match TRBD1. V dropped 5 bases and J dropped 1; count of bases not matched to a gene: 9. The CDR3 sequence is 16 residues long. Germline V gives CDR1 SGHVS, CDR2 FQNEAQ. The CDR3 DNA reads TGTGCCAGCAGCATTACTCACAGGGGAGGCACAGATACGCAGTATTTT. This encodes CASSITHRGGTDTQYF.

The chain uses TRBV30 and TRBJ1-1, with 7 positions matching TRBD1. The CDR3 runs to 14 residues. From germline, CDR1 is GTSNPN and CDR2 SVGIG (reference sequence). With V trimmed by 0 bases and J by 6 bases, 7 bases remained unmatched. As DNA, the CDR3 is TGTGCCTGGAGTGTTCAGGGGGGCGCGGCTGAAGCTTTCTTT. Its translation: CAWSVQGGAAEAFF. Looking up the rest from reference TRBV30 and TRBJ1-1 gives the full variable domain: SQTIHQWPATLVQPVGSPLSLECTVEGTSNPNLYWYRQAAGRGLQLLFYSVGIGQISSEVPQNLSASRPQDRQFILSSKKLLLSDSGFYLCAWSVQGGAAEAFFGQGTRLTVV.